This TCR beta chain was obtained from a study of OX40 agonist ivuxolimab in advanced cancers. Overall study: Patients in dose escalation had liver, melanoma, kidney or head and neck cancers. A partial response was reached by three patients: one with hepatocellular carcinoma and two with cutaneous melanoma.

The germline V gene encodes CDR1 SEHNR and CDR2 FQNEAQ (reference sequence). The CDR3 totals 14 residues. The V end lost 5 bases, the J end lost 0 bases, and 8 bases lay between the germline ends. Clones were sequenced by immunoSEQ multiplex PCR, and TCRdb holds only the in-frame ones, with some missing. The table records about 20,000 clones, more than 65% of them present only once. Points on this clone: What it binds is not known.

Study-level points and caveats: On average, CD8+ T cells had more expanded clones than CD4+. Within 6 weeks, CD4+ and CD8+ blood T cells expanded clonally at 0.1 to 3.0 mg/kg.

This receptor was taken from an adult with an advanced solid tumor such as melanoma, head and neck, liver or kidney cancer. The sequencing here drew on CD4+ or CD8+ T cells sorted from blood, taken in a trial of the OX40 agonist ivuxolimab. This chain links TRBV7-9 with TRBJ2-4; D not certain. The CDR3 sequence is CASSGPLAKNIQYF. CDR3 nucleotide sequence: TGTGCCAGCAGCGGTCCCCTAGCCAAAAACATTCAGTACTTC.